The clone carrying this TCR beta chain was detected only a few times. V lost 6 bases and J lost 4, with 14 bases in between. The CDR3 has 14 amino acids. Germline V CDR1 and CDR2: MNHEY, SVGAGI. The data were taken from a study of blood T cell repertoires in COVID-19. The protocol was immunoSEQ multiplex PCR, while the TCRdb copy is restricted to in-frame clones and leaves out a portion. This sample yields 50,000 to 70,000 clones, of which around 84% are seen a single time; around a sixth belongs to the top ten. The chain is built from TRBV6-5 and TRBJ2-3; tentative D call: TRBD1 (6 bases). The sequenced sample consisted of peripheral blood. This clonotype was obtained from a man aged 65 to 79 with active COVID-19. DNA of the CDR3: TGTGCCAGCAGAAGCCGGCCAGGGGCAGATACGCAGTATTTT. Protein product: CASRSRPGADTQYF.